This T cell receptor beta chain was sequenced in a study of control samples from healthy donors and cancer patients. Sequencing used immunoSEQ multiplex PCR; TCRdb keeps in-frame clones, though not all of them. The profile shows around 100,000 clones, roughly 89% of them singletons. CDR3 length: 14 residues. With 2 bases removed from V and 5 bases from J, the gap between germline ends came to 12 bases. Germline V CDR1 and CDR2: LGHDT, YNNKEL (reference sequence). This receptor was identified in a man younger than 40 in good health. The sequenced sample consisted of blood. V is TRBV3-1 (or the pseudogene TRBV3-2) and J is TRBJ1-1; D unclear. The CDR3 here is CASSQTDGRTEAFF. The CDR3 DNA sequence: TGTGCCAGCAGCCAAACGGATGGGAGGACTGAAGCTTTCTTT.